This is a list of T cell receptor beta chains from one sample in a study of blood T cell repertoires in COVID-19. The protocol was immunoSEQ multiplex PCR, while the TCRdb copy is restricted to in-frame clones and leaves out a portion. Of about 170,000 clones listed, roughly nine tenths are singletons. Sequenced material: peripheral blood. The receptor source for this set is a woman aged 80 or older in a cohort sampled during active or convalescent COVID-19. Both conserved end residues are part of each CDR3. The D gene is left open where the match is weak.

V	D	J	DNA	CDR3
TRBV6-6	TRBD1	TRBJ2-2	TGTGCCAGCAGTCTCCGGGACAGGGCCGTGGGGACCGGGGAGCTGTTTTTT	CASSLRDRAVGTGELFF
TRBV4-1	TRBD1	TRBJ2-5	TGCGCCAGCAGCCCCTATCGGGGCAGGGGGCAAACAGAGACCCAGTACTTC	CASSPYRGRGQTETQYF
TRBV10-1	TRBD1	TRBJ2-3	TGCGCCAGCAGTGAGCAAACAGGGGCCGTAGGCACAGATACGCAGTATTTT	CASSEQTGAVGTDTQYF
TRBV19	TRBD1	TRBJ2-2	TGTGCCAGTAGGGGAAGTCCCGGGACAGCCTACACCGGGGAGCTGTTTTTT	CASRGSPGTAYTGELFF
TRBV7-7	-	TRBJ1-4	TGTGCTAGCAGCTTAGGCGGGGCGGCAGGTGAAAAACTGTTTTTT	CASSLGGAAGEKLFF
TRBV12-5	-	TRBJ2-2	TGTGCTAGTGGTTTGGTACTGTCTAGCGTGCCGAACACCGGGGAGCTGTTTTTT	CASGLVLSSVPNTGELFF
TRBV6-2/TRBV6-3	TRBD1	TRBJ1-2	TGTGCCAGCAGTTACTACGGGACAGTAGCGTACTTC	CASSYYGTVAYF
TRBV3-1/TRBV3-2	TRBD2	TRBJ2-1	TGTGCCAGCAGCCCGGGGACTAGCGGGGGGGATGAGCAGTTCTTC	CASSPGTSGGDEQFF
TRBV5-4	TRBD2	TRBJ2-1	TGTGCCAGCAGCATCATAGCGGGAGCGGGCTCCTACAATGAGCAGTTCTTC	CASSIIAGAGSYNEQFF
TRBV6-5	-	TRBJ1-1	TGTGCCAGCAAGCCTCGTGGGGGGAGCACTGAAGCTTTCTTT	CASKPRGGSTEAFF
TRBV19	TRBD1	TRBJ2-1	TGTGCCAGTACCGCCGGGACAGAGACCTACAATGAGCAGTTCTTC	CASTAGTETYNEQFF
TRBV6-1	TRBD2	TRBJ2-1	TGTGCCAGCAGTGAACTTATGGGACTACCTTACAATGAGCAGTTCTTC	CASSELMGLPYNEQFF
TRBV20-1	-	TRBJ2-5	TGCAGTGCAAATCTACAAGAGACCCAGTACTTC	CSANLQETQYF
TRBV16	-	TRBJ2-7	TGTGCCAGCAGCCAGGGGGCTACGGAGGACGAGCAGTACTTC	CASSQGATEDEQYF